The entry below describes one TCR beta chain. The data are from a study of T cell repertoires in cytomegalovirus infection. TCRdb analysed the reads with MiXCR anew, one entry per CDR3 protein. The sample includes about 260,000 distinct CDR3 sequences, around 15% seen only once; the top ten take about 10%. Per germline, CDR1 MDHEN and CDR2 SYDVKM. V was trimmed by 3 bases and J by 5 bases, leaving 13 bases between them. This CDR3 is 14 amino acids long. The TCR sequence derives from a human donor in good health (CMV status not recorded). Some clones in this sample may be carry-over from other donors' samples. Source material: PBMCs. This sequence joins TRBV28 and TRBJ2-5, with D perhaps assigned TRBD1 or TRBD2 (5 bases each). CDR3 nucleotides: TGTGCCAGCAGTTTCTTGGGGACCCCGGAGACCCAGTACTTC. This codes for CASSFLGTPETQYF.